This T cell receptor (beta chain) was recorded in a study of OX40 agonist ivuxolimab in advanced cancers. Findings of the study overall: Both blood CD4+ and CD8+ T cells showed clonal growth by week 6 at 0.1 to 3.0 mg/kg. Clonal expansion was among the lowest in partial responders at 0.1-3.0 mg/kg, especially CD8+.

On this clone itself: The antigen remains unidentified.

V shed 2 bases and J shed 8 bases, with 19 bases lying between them. CDR3 length: 16 amino acids. Germline V gives CDR1 SEHNR, CDR2 FQNEAQ (reference sequence). Here immunoSEQ multiplex PCR was the method, and the copy in TCRdb shows in-frame clones only, minus some. This table has fewer than 100,000 clones, about nine tenths appearing once. This clonotype originated in an adult with an advanced solid tumor such as melanoma, head and neck, liver or kidney cancer. Specimen: CD4+ or CD8+ T cells sorted from blood, collected in a trial of the OX40 agonist ivuxolimab. The genes are TRBV7-9 and TRBJ2-1; no definite D call. CDR3 DNA sequence: TGTGCCAGCAGCTTAATCGGCGTCGCTAGTTCGGATGAGCAGTTCTTC. This gives the protein CASSLIGVASSDEQFF.